This T cell receptor (beta chain) was recovered during a study of T cells in localized non-small cell lung cancer. The CDR3 has 13 residues. The germline gives CDR1 GTSNPN, CDR2 SVGIG (reference sequence). The V and J ends lost 0 bases and 4 bases respectively, with 9 bases between them. Findings and caveats of the study: Investigators sequenced only a single tumor region, leaving heterogeneity possible. Within adjacent lung there appeared a median around 60 of the top 100 tumor clones. Uninvolved nearby lung showed the greatest T cell clonality, exceeding that found in tumor.

The table came from immunoSEQ multiplex PCR; TCRdb's copy has only in-frame clones and leaves some out. In the table there are 9,000 or so clones, roughly 94% of which are singletons. With respect to this clone: Its antigen remains unknown.

The genes are TRBV30 and TRBJ2-5; a weak D match, TRBD1 (6 bases). The source is a woman aged 40 to 75 with stage I squamous cell lung carcinoma. The source material was peripheral blood, sampled before any cancer treatment. The CDR3 sequence: CAWSVGGRETQYF. Here the CDR3 DNA reads TGTGCCTGGAGTGTAGGGGGAAGAGAGACCCAGTACTTC.